Below are 7 T cell receptor beta chains sequenced from a single sample in a study of blood T cell repertoires in COVID-19. The table came from immunoSEQ multiplex PCR; TCRdb's copy has only in-frame clones and leaves some out. The repertoire holds about 20,000 clones, with approximately 84% as singletons. The sample consisted of peripheral blood. These receptors originate from a human donor with active COVID-19. The donor label of this sample is uncertain.

The genes are TRBV2 and TRBJ2-5, with 9 bases identical to TRBD1. Losses at the gene ends were 7 bases for V and 5 bases for J; bases not matched to a gene: 14. CDR3 size: 16 residues. Germline V gene sequence: CDR1 SNHLY, CDR2 FYNNEI. The CDR3 loop reads CASIRDRAVLGETQYF. The CDR3, as DNA: TGTGCCAGCATCCGGGACAGGGCGGTGTTGGGGGAGACCCAGTACTTC.

In its sample, this clone was seen a few times. The rearrangement links TRBV11-2 to TRBJ2-1, with TRBD2 matching over 8 bases. V shed 1 base and J 6 bases; nucleotides not matched to a gene: 8. Per the germline V gene, CDR1 is SGHAT and CDR2 is FQNNGV. CDR3 size: 16 residues. The CDR3 sequence is CASSLGFSGVGNEQFF. The CDR3 DNA sequence: TGTGCCAGCAGCTTAGGATTTAGCGGGGTAGGCAATGAGCAGTTCTTC. Drawing the rest from reference TRBV11-2 and TRBJ2-1, the complete variable domain is EAGVAQSPRYKIIEKRQSVAFWCNPISGHATLYWYQQILGQGPKLLIQFQNNGVVDDSQLPKDRFSAERLKGVDSTLKIQPAKLEDSAVYLCASSLGFSGVGNEQFFGPGTRLTVL.

The V gene is TRBV25-1, the J gene TRBJ2-2; 7 nucleotides match TRBD1. This CDR3 region has 15 residues. Germline V lookup: CDR1 MGHDK, CDR2 SYGVNS. After removal of 6 bases from V and 4 bases from J, the junction contained 8 bases not matched to a gene. CDR3 residues: CASSVRQGSTGELFF. DNA for the CDR3: TGTGCCAGCAGCGTCCGACAGGGTAGCACCGGGGAGCTGTTTTTT. The full variable domain, rest sourced from reference TRBV25-1 and TRBJ2-2, is EADIYQTPRYLVIGTGKKITLECSQTMGHDKMYWYQQDPGMELHLIHYSYGVNSTEKGDLSSESTVSRIRTEHFPLTLESARPSHTSQYLCASSVRQGSTGELFFGEGSRLTVL.

This clone has only one observation. The rearrangement joins TRBV4-1 to TRBJ1-2, with a possible D match to TRBD1 (5 bases). The germline V gene encodes CDR1 MGHRA and CDR2 YSYEKL. The CDR3 has 15 amino acids. The ends were cut back, 0 bases at V and 2 bases at J, with 10 bases in the middle. The CDR3 DNA reads as TGCGCCAGCAGCCAAGATCCGGCAGGGAACTATGGCTACACCTTC. Protein: CASSQDPAGNYGYTF.

V is TRBV10-3 and J is TRBJ2-1, with D possibly TRBD2 on 5 matching bases. Trimming removed 0 bases at V and 6 bases at J, with 9 bases between. Germline V gives CDR1 ENHRY, CDR2 SYGVKD. This CDR3 is built from 14 residues. The CDR3 here is CAISESSGSNEQFF. In nucleotides, the CDR3 is TGTGCCATCAGTGAGTCGAGTGGGAGCAATGAGCAGTTCTTC.

This chain connects TRBV4-2 to TRBJ1-3; 7 nucleotides match TRBD1. The germline V gene has CDR1 LGHNA and CDR2 YNFKEQ. There are 14 residues in the CDR3. Trimming removed 5 bases from V and 3 bases from J; junction bases left unmatched: 4. The CDR3 coding sequence is TGTGCCAGCAGCTGGACAGGACTTGGAAACACCATATATTTT. This sequence encodes CASSWTGLGNTIYF.

This clone has just one count. The chain carries TRBV29-1 and TRBJ1-1, with D perhaps TRBD1 (6 bases). V was cut by 4 bases and J by 10 bases, with 16 bases left in between. The V gene's germline CDR1 is SQVTM and CDR2 ANQGSEA. The CDR3 is 12 amino acids. The CDR3 DNA is TGCAGCGTTGGAGGTGGGGGCAGTGGAGCTTTCTTT. Protein: CSVGGGGSGAFF. The whole variable domain, filled in from reference TRBV29-1 and TRBJ1-1, reads SAVISQKPSRDICQRGTSLTIQCQVDSQVTMMFWYRQQPGQSLTLIATANQGSEATYESGFVIDKFPISRPNLTFSTLTVSNMSPEDSSIYLCSVGGGGSGAFFGQGTRLTVV.